Sequencing of this T cell receptor beta chain was carried out in a study of vaccination effects on CD4 cells after COVID-19 (dated 2022 in TCRdb). The study in broad terms: The ViraFEST assay stimulated PBMC with viral peptide pools and then used TCR sequencing to identify antigen-specific CD4+ T cell clonotypes by expansion. Two doses of either the BNT162b2 or the mRNA-1273 mRNA SARS-CoV-2 vaccine were administered to participants. Pre-vaccine samples were collected from a couple of convalescent patients 16 days and one week before the first dose, corresponding to 142 and 148 days after COVID-19 diagnosis. A few million PBMC per well were cultured with approximately 10 ug/ml peptides in IMDM containing 5% human AB serum, about 9.6 IU/ml IL-2 and gentamicin. In both COVID-19 convalescent patients and infection-naive vaccine recipients, the study compared SARS-CoV-2 spike-specific CD4+ TCR repertoires from before mRNA vaccination with those from after it. The full study included approximately nine COVID-19 convalescent patients and a few SARS-CoV-2-naive healthy vaccine recipients. Cultures from other donors in the study were sequenced with the Oncomine TCR Beta short-read assay on an Illumina iSeq 100. Study-level results and caveats: Clones induced by infection and clones induced by vaccination both contracted markedly at late timepoints after vaccination, which fits with T cell responses waning over time. In convalescent patients, the post-vaccine spike-reactive repertoire was composed mainly of new vaccine-induced clones that were largely distinct from infection-induced clones. The study was limited by a small number of convalescent patients and lacked early post-infection timepoints.

V drops 4 bases and J drops 8 bases, leaving 18 bases in between. Including cysteine and phenylalanine, the CDR3 has 16 amino acids. The sequence is cut down to CDR3 DNA, 48 bases in frame from base 1. Reading the germline V gene gives CDR1 SNHLY and CDR2 FYNNEI. This clone has a handful of counts. No cognate antigen has been identified for it. No base-level quality is on record; no much larger clone is a single base apart. Library preparation used the immunoSEQ multiplex PCR assay. DNA from the CD4+ T cells that had been cultured and isolated underwent TCR beta CDR3 sequencing. The original methods were these. Non-productive TCR sequences were removed and reads were trimmed to the CDR3 region, keeping CDR3s of at least 7 amino acids. The MANAFEST web app was used to identify antigen-specific clonotypes by comparing expansion in peptide wells with expansion in reference cultures. To be called positive, a clone needed expansion at FDR<0.05 compared with the reference and with all other wells, an odds ratio greater than 5, and a frequency greater than 0.1% in two replicate wells. Clonotypes significantly expanded in SARS-CoV-2 spike wells and in at least one common cold coronavirus spike condition were defined as cross-reactive. Levenshtein distance calculated with the stringdist R package was used to assess CDR3 similarity, and unrooted trees were constructed with ape in R 3.6.1. The table comes from immuneACCESS by way of TCRdb, which keeps in-frame sequences with V and J called. Part of the clones is missing from these tables; in studies checked, under half for an unresolved V gene and the rest for unknown reasons. The V and J calls and clone size come from that table; D and trimming were worked out from the DNA. A total of more than 60,000 clones appear in this sample, about 69% of them only once. Roughly 23% of the sample lies in the top ten.

After approximately eleven days of culture, CD4+ T cells were isolated with the EasySep CD4+ T cell isolation kit. Convalescent patients had PCR-confirmed SARS-CoV-2 infection between March and December 2020, before Alpha, Beta and Delta variants emerged in the United States. Half of the culture medium was replaced with fresh IL-2-containing medium on days 3 and 7. Each peptide stimulation condition was cultured in triplicate wells unless otherwise noted. PBMC were separated from whole blood using Ficoll-Paque Plus gradient centrifugation and were then either cryopreserved at -140C or used fresh. The QIAamp micro DNA kit was used to extract genomic DNA from the cultured CD4+ T cells.

The starting material was CD4+ T cells from PBMCs cultured without peptide, obtained before COVID-19 vaccination. The chain links TRBV2 with TRBJ1-6; TRBD1 is a possible D gene, resting on 5 matching bases. The source of this sequence is a human donor who had a prior SARS-CoV-2 infection. The CDR3 region has the sequence CASSGLSRGPYSPLHF. The nucleotide sequence is TGTGCCAGCAGTGGTTTATCAAGGGGCCCGTATTCACCCCTCCACTTT.